The 26 T cell receptor beta chains in this list originate from one sample, sequenced in a study of T cell repertoires in cytomegalovirus infection. TCRdb ran MiXCR on the reads and lists one entry per CDR3 protein. There are fewer than 550,000 distinct CDR3 sequences in the sample; 30% to 40% occur only once, and approximately 13% lies in the top ten. The material sequenced was PBMCs. These receptors came from a human donor in good health (CMV status not recorded). Some clones in this sample may be carry-over from other donors' samples.

This clonotype was recorded a few times. The chain recombines TRBV7-6 with TRBJ1-3, with D hard to call. Germline V lookup: CDR1 SGHVS, CDR2 FNYEAQ. V lost 5 bases to trimming and J lost 8 bases, with 10 bases between them. The CDR3 is 12 amino acids. Here the CDR3 reads CASSPGSYTIYF. DNA of the CDR3: TGTGCCAGCAGCCCGGGAAGCTACACCATATATTTT.

The chain recombines TRBV7-8 with TRBJ2-5; 8 positions match TRBD1. CDR3 size: 16 residues. CDR1 is SGHVS, CDR2 FQNEAQ, per germline. The trim removed 4 bases at V and 5 bases at J, leaving 12 bases unmatched. The CDR3 protein is CASSSLNRGARETQYF. The DNA of the CDR3 is TGTGCCAGCAGCTCGTTAAACAGGGGGGCGCGGGAGACCCAGTACTTC.

The rearrangement joins TRBV29-1 to TRBJ2-6; the D is unclear. Trimming left V 1 base short and J 0 bases short, with 16 bases between. The CDR3 totals 18 residues. CDR1 is SQVTM and CDR2 is ANQGSEA in the germline V gene. CDR3 residues: CSVEGVLGRSSGANVLTF. In DNA, the CDR3 is TGCAGCGTTGAAGGAGTTTTAGGACGGAGCTCTGGGGCCAACGTCCTGACTTTC. The full variable domain, with the rest looked up from reference TRBV29-1 and TRBJ2-6, is SAVISQKPSRDICQRGTSLTIQCQVDSQVTMMFWYRQQPGQSLTLIATANQGSEATYESGFVIDKFPISRPNLTFSTLTVSNMSPEDSSIYLCSVEGVLGRSSGANVLTFGAGSRLTVL.

This chain uses TRBV11-2 with TRBJ2-7, with D maybe TRBD1 (7 bases). From germline, CDR1 is SGHAT and CDR2 FQNNGV. V was pared by 4 bases and J by 5 bases, with 9 bases between. The CDR3 covers 12 residues. CDR3 nucleotide sequence: TGTGCCAGCAGCTCAGGGGGGCACGAGCAGTACTTC. Translating it yields CASSSGGHEQYF.

Only a few counts were recorded for this clonotype. V gene TRBV15 combines with J gene TRBJ2-5, with D tentatively TRBD2 (5 bases). V lost 0 bases to trimming and J lost 2 bases, with 13 bases between them. CDR3 size: 16 residues. Germline CDR1 reads LNHNV; CDR2 reads YYDKDF (reference sequence). CDR3 sequence reads: CATSRDLAREQETQYF. The CDR3 region has the DNA TGTGCCACCAGCAGAGATCTCGCGAGGGAACAAGAGACCCAGTACTTC. The full variable domain, in which reference TRBV15 and TRBJ2-5 provide the parts outside the CDR3, is DAMVIQNPRYQVTQFGKPVTLSCSQTLNHNVMYWYQQKSSQAPKLLFHYYDKDFNNEADTPDNFQSRRPNTSFCFLDIRSPGLGDTAMYLCATSRDLAREQETQYFGPGTRLLVL.

This clonotype has more than one count but fewer than ten. The chain employs TRBV6-8 and TRBJ1-2; D is uncertain. The V end lost 6 bases, the J end lost 2 bases, and 16 bases lay between the germline ends. The V gene's germline CDR1 is MNHGY and CDR2 SAAAGT. This CDR3 spans 15 amino acids. The DNA for the CDR3 is TGTGCCAGCAGACCCCGAGAGGGCCTCAACTATGGCTACACCTTC. Amino acids: CASRPREGLNYGYTF.

This clonotype was detected only a few times. This chain uses TRBV4-3 with TRBJ1-5; D uncertain. Germline assignment: CDR1 LGHNA and CDR2 YSLEER. Trimming cost V 0 bases and J 4 bases, with 10 bases left between them. CDR3 length equals 15 residues. CDR3 coding DNA: TGCGCCAGCAGCCAAGAATTGTTCGGGAATCAGCCCCAGCATTTT. It codes for CASSQELFGNQPQHF.

J is TRBJ2-3 and V is TRBV7-2, with D perhaps TRBD2 (5 bases). CDR3 length: 15 amino acids. V was shortened by 1 base and J by 7 bases, with 15 bases between the two germline ends. In germline, CDR1 is SGHTA, CDR2 FQGNSA. In DNA form, the CDR3 reads TGTGCCAGCAGCTTAGAGGGCGGGCTTGTACATACGCAGTATTTT. This gives the protein CASSLEGGLVHTQYF.

This clonotype occurred many times. The chain recombines TRBV7-2 with TRBJ2-7; maybe TRBD1 (5 bases). Germline-derived CDR1 and CDR2 are SGHTA and FQGNSA. The CDR3 runs 13 residues. V lost 5 bases and J lost 3, with 11 bases in between. The CDR3 sequence: CASSALQGYEQYF. The CDR3 coding sequence is TGTGCCAGCAGCGCCCTCCAGGGCTACGAGCAGTACTTC.

This clonotype showed up just once. The J gene is TRBJ2-7, the V gene TRBV4-1; D perhaps matches TRBD1 (6 bases). The length of the CDR3 is 15 residues. The germline gives CDR1 MGHRA, CDR2 YSYEKL. V lost 4 bases and J 3 bases, leaving 16 bases between the germline ends. The CDR3 is CASSPGPGTNYEQYF. Here the CDR3 DNA reads TGCGCCAGCAGCCCCGGGCCCGGGACAAACTACGAGCAGTACTTC.

The chain recombines TRBV4-1 with TRBJ1-6, with D perhaps matching TRBD1 (5 bases). Trimming cost V 4 bases and J 5 bases, with 12 bases left between them. This CDR3 is built from 15 residues. Germline V CDR1 and CDR2: MGHRA, YSYEKL. CDR3 in amino acids: CASSPQSGDNSPLHF. The DNA of the CDR3 is TGCGCCAGCAGCCCACAATCGGGGGATAATTCACCCCTCCACTTT.

This clonotype was observed a handful of times. V is TRBV10-3 and J is TRBJ1-1; a possible D gene is TRBD1 (5 bases). Germline-derived CDR1 and CDR2 are ENHRY and SYGVKD. CDR3 length: 15 amino acids. V shed 9 bases and J shed 3 bases, with 20 bases lying between them. The CDR3 bases are TGTGCCATTGGGGCGGAAGAGGGGAAGTACACTGAAGCTTTCTTT. Translating gives CAIGAEEGKYTEAFF.

The CDR3 nucleotides read TGTGCCTGCGAGACTAGCGGGCACTACGAGCAGTACTTC. Its protein is CACETSGHYEQYF. V and J are TRBV6-2 or TRBV6-3 and TRBJ2-7; 10 nucleotides match TRBD2. This CDR3 region has 13 residues. The germline V gene has CDR1 MNHEY and CDR2 SVGEGT. With 11 bases clipped from V and 3 bases from J, the junction kept 7 bases outside the gene matches.

The chain combines TRBV5-4 with TRBJ2-3; D is undetermined. The V and J ends lost 1 base and 4 bases respectively, with 10 bases between them. Germline V gives CDR1 SGHNT, CDR2 YYREEE (reference sequence). The CDR3 runs to 14 residues. CDR3 protein: CASSLTEMADTQYF. CDR3 nucleotide sequence: TGTGCCAGCAGCTTGACGGAGATGGCAGATACGCAGTATTTT.

This clonotype appeared a few times. This sequence joins TRBV12-3 or TRBV12-4 and TRBJ1-6, with 9 bases fitting TRBD1. V gave up 1 base and J gave up 8 bases; unmatched junction bases: 6. The CDR3 totals 16 residues. CDR3 protein: CASSLGGQGSYSPLHF. The CDR3, as DNA: TGTGCCAGCAGTTTAGGCGGACAGGGGTCTTATTCACCCCTCCACTTT.

The genes are TRBV6-8 and TRBJ1-3; D unresolved. CDR1 MNHGY and CDR2 SAAAGT come from the germline V gene. Deletions cut 7 bases from V and 4 bases from J, with 14 bases between. The CDR3 has 14 residues. As DNA, the CDR3 is TGTGCCAGCACTCAGGCTGGGTCAGGAAACACCATATATTTT. Protein product: CASTQAGSGNTIYF.

The chain carries TRBV13 and TRBJ1-2; tentatively, D is TRBD1 (6 bases). V lost 5 bases and J 6 bases, leaving 16 bases between the germline ends. Germline V gene data show CDR1 as PRHDT and CDR2 as FYEKMQ (reference sequence). The CDR3 covers 14 residues. CDR3 residues: CASSQITGMDGYTF. CDR3 nucleotides: TGTGCCAGCAGCCAGATAACAGGGATGGATGGCTACACCTTC.

The CDR3 region is CASSQDGGVGAFF. CDR3 nucleotides: TGTGCCAGCAGCCAAGATGGGGGGGTTGGAGCTTTCTTT. The chain employs TRBV14 and TRBJ1-1, with D possibly being TRBD1 (5 bases). CDR1 is SGHDN and CDR2 is FVKESK in the germline V gene. The CDR3 contains 13 residues. Trimming took off 0 bases at V and 10 bases at J, with 12 bases between the two ends.

In its sample, this clonotype was seen a few times. The chain recombines TRBV7-6 with TRBJ2-1; D remains unclear. With 5 bases removed from V and 6 bases from J, the gap between germline ends came to 14 bases. The CDR3 loop spans 14 amino acids. Germline V gene data show CDR1 as SGHVS and CDR2 as FNYEAQ. In DNA form, the CDR3 reads TGTGCCAGCAGCCAGAGGACCGGTGCCAATGAGCAGTTCTTC. Its protein is CASSQRTGANEQFF.

Points on this clonotype: This CDR3 fails to terminate in the conserved phenylalanine or tryptophan, so it likely reflects a read error. The rearrangement joins TRBV28 to TRBJ2-1; perhaps TRBD1 as D (6 bases). V lost 8 bases to trimming and J lost 5 bases, with 16 bases between them. Germline V gives CDR1 MDHEN, CDR2 SYDVKM. The CDR3 is made up of 14 amino acids. The CDR3 bases are TGTGCCAGCCCCGAGGACAGCGACAACAATGAGCAGTTCTTA. Its protein is CASPEDSDNNEQFL.

This chain connects TRBV4-3 to TRBJ2-7, with D hard to call. The V end was cut by 1 base, the J end by 2 bases, with 12 bases between. The CDR3 consists of 15 residues. Germline CDR1 is LGHNA and CDR2 is YSLEER. Here the CDR3 DNA reads TGCGCCAGCAGCCAAGTAACCTCCACCACCTACGAGCAGTACTTC. This translates into CASSQVTSTTYEQYF.

The chain uses TRBV12-3 or TRBV12-4 and TRBJ1-3; D is ambiguous. The CDR3 has 17 amino acids. V shed 3 bases and J shed 2 bases, with 17 bases lying between them. In DNA, the CDR3 is TGTGCCAGCAGTTTTATGGGGATGGCAAACCCTGGAAACACCATATATTTT. This encodes CASSFMGMANPGNTIYF.

About this clonotype: Its ends do not fully match the called genes, so a read error is possible. This chain joins TRBV20-1 and TRBJ1-1, with a weak D call TRBD1 (5 bases). This CDR3 comprises 14 residues. Germline CDR1 is DFQATT and CDR2 is SNEGSKA (reference sequence). The CDR3 nucleotides read TGCAGTGCTAATAGGGAGGGGAGAGGGGCTGAAGATTTCTTT. Translated: CSANREGRGAEDFF.

Note on this clonotype: A much more abundant neighbour one base away suggests this may be a read error. The chain carries TRBV7-6 and TRBJ2-3; D assignment may be TRBD1 or TRBD2 (6 bases each). Germline V gene sequence: CDR1 SGHVS, CDR2 FNYEAQ. V was pared by 2 bases and J by 3 bases, with 12 bases between. This CDR3 spans 15 amino acids. The CDR3 is CASSLLPGATDTQYF. In DNA form, the CDR3 reads TGTGCCAGCAGCTTACTGCCGGGGGCAACAGATACGCAGTATTTT.

Notes on this clonotype: The CDR3 does not close with the conserved phenylalanine or tryptophan, likely indicating a read error. Because the CDR3's place on the DNA is in doubt, the DNA is left out and the CDR3 is given as listed by TCRdb. The V call is TRBV7-2, the J call TRBJ1-2; the DNA was not used to check the table's D call, TRBD1. The V gene's germline CDR1 is SGHTA and CDR2 FQGNSA. The CDR3 length equals 16 residues, ends included. The CDR3 loop is CASSLSGQRTNYGYTL.

As to this clonotype: A much bigger clone sits one base away, suggesting this may be a read error. The chain is built from TRBV7-2 and TRBJ2-2; D gene ambiguous. The germline gives CDR1 SGHTA, CDR2 FQGNSA. The germline V and J ends were trimmed by 2 bases and 7 bases, with 11 bases remaining between them. The CDR3 runs 14 residues. The DNA of the CDR3 is TGTGCCAGCAGCTTACCGGTCGGCGGCGGGGAGCTGTTTTTT. This sequence encodes CASSLPVGGGELFF.